This passage covers 21 T cell receptor beta chains from one sample sequenced in a study of Graves' ophthalmopathy and Graves' hyperthyroidism. Investigators amplified TCR beta CDR3 regions from RNA transcripts. The first round was an RT-PCR with HTBI primers, and the second round was a multiplex PCR. TCRdb fed the multiplex PCR reads into MiXCR, producing one record per CDR3 protein. The table has over a million distinct CDR3 sequences, less than 45% seen once. Sequencing was performed on peripheral blood or thyroid tissue (not recorded which). The receptors shown here come from an adult man with Graves' hyperthyroidism.

This clonotype was seen repeatedly, ten times or more. The chain has TRBV29-1 and TRBJ2-7, with 10 bases aligning to TRBD1. Germline V gene data show CDR1 as SQVTM and CDR2 as ANQGSEA. V trimming: 6 bases; J trimming: 2 bases; junction bases outside the gene matches: 7. This CDR3 has 14 amino acids. DNA for the CDR3: TGCAGCGTGGCCGGGACAGGGGCTGCCTACGAGCAGTACTTC. Translated, it gives CSVAGTGAAYEQYF.

This chain joins TRBV11-2 and TRBJ1-6; 10 bases are shared with TRBD1. Per germline, CDR1 SGHAT and CDR2 FQNNGV. The CDR3 spans 17 residues. After removal of 0 bases from V and 5 bases from J, the junction contained 4 bases not matched to a gene. The CDR3 region is CASSLEGQGPNNSPLHF. CDR3 DNA: TGTGCCAGCAGCTTAGAGGGACAGGGGCCAAATAATTCACCCCTCCACTTT. The variable domain in full, with the rest retrieved from reference TRBV11-2 and TRBJ1-6, is EAGVAQSPRYKIIEKRQSVAFWCNPISGHATLYWYQQILGQGPKLLIQFQNNGVVDDSQLPKDRFSAERLKGVDSTLKIQPAKLEDSAVYLCASSLEGQGPNNSPLHFGNGTRLTVT.

This clonotype was observed many times. V and J are TRBV19 and TRBJ2-7; no definite D call. The V end lost 5 bases, the J end lost 1 base, and 12 bases lay between the germline ends. The CDR3 runs to 14 residues. The germline CDR1 and CDR2 sequences are LNHDA and SQIVND (reference sequence). CDR3 bases: TGTGCCAGTAGTCTGGTCCCAAATTCCTACGAGCAGTACTTC. Amino acid sequence: CASSLVPNSYEQYF. Using reference TRBV19 and TRBJ2-7 for the parts outside the CDR3, the full variable domain is DGGITQSPKYLFRKEGQNVTLSCEQNLNHDAMYWYRQDPGQGLRLIYYSQIVNDFQKGDIAEGYSVSREKKESFPLTVTSAQKNPTAFYLCASSLVPNSYEQYFGPGTRLTVT.

This clonotype occurred many times. The chain recombines TRBV6-5 with TRBJ2-6, with D possibly TRBD2 on 6 matching bases. Germline V gene lookup returns CDR1 MNHEY and CDR2 SVGAGI. V was shortened by 2 bases and J by 1 base, with 9 bases between the two germline ends. The CDR3 is 16 residues long. CDR3 coding DNA: TGTGCCAGCAGTTACGACGGGGGATCTGGGGCCAACGTCCTGACTTTC. Translated: CASSYDGGSGANVLTF.

The chain uses TRBV7-6 and TRBJ2-7, with a weak D call TRBD1 (5 bases). This CDR3 contains 14 residues. V lost 5 bases and J lost 5, with 16 bases in between. Germline CDR1 SGHVS, CDR2 FNYEAQ. The CDR3 nucleotides are TGTGCCAGCAGCAAGGACACCCCCAAGAACGAGCAGTACTTC. Translating gives CASSKDTPKNEQYF.

There are a few counts of this clonotype. The gene calls are TRBV6-5 and TRBJ2-7; D uncertain. Trimming took 2 bases from V and 2 from J, leaving 13 bases between them. This CDR3 comprises 15 residues. Per germline, CDR1 MNHEY and CDR2 SVGAGI. The CDR3 loop reads CASSYGPTDPYEQYF. CDR3 in DNA: TGTGCCAGCAGTTACGGTCCGACGGATCCCTACGAGCAGTACTTC.

This clonotype occurred many times. This chain joins TRBV19 and TRBJ2-5; D gene unclear. Per the germline V gene, CDR1 is LNHDA and CDR2 is SQIVND (reference sequence). V was clipped by 2 bases and J by 1 base, with 14 bases between them. The CDR3 is 16 residues long. The CDR3, as DNA: TGTGCCAGTAGTATATCCGGTCTGAGAAGCCAAGAGACCCAGTACTTC. Translation: CASSISGLRSQETQYF.

Many counts were recorded for this clonotype. The chain is built from TRBV11-2 and TRBJ1-2, with TRBD1 as a possible D gene (5 bases). The germline gives CDR1 SGHAT, CDR2 FQNNGV. Deletions cut 5 bases from V and 8 bases from J, with 15 bases between. The CDR3 has 13 residues. The CDR3 region is CASSGGRGDGYTF. The DNA for the CDR3 is TGTGCCAGCAGCGGTGGGCGGGGGGACGGCTACACCTTC.

V is TRBV4-3 and J is TRBJ2-7; D uncertain. The germline gives CDR1 LGHNA, CDR2 YSLEER. This CDR3 spans 13 amino acids. Trimming removed 2 bases at V and 7 bases at J, with 12 bases between. CDR3: CASSQRALGEQYF. CDR3 DNA sequence: TGCGCCAGCAGCCAAAGGGCCCTCGGGGAGCAGTACTTC.

The rearrangement uses TRBV28 and TRBJ2-7; 7 bases map to TRBD1. Germline V lookup: CDR1 MDHEN, CDR2 SYDVKM. J gave up 3 bases and V 5 bases, and 7 bases lay outside the gene matches. This CDR3 region has 14 residues. This CDR3 reads CASSARTGDYEQYF. CDR3 sequence (DNA): TGTGCCAGCAGTGCCCGGACAGGCGACTACGAGCAGTACTTC. Complete variable domain (other parts from reference TRBV28 and TRBJ2-7): DVKVTQSSRYLVKRTGEKVFLECVQDMDHENMFWYRQDPGLGLRLIYFSYDVKMKEKGDIPEGYSVSREKKERFSLILESASTNQTSMYLCASSARTGDYEQYFGPGTRLTVT.

This chain connects TRBV29-1 to TRBJ1-2, with D hard to call. Germline V gene lookup returns CDR1 SQVTM and CDR2 ANQGSEA. V was shortened by 2 bases and J by 4 bases, with 17 bases between the two germline ends. The CDR3 totals 15 residues. The CDR3 DNA reads as TGCAGCGTTGAAACGGAGGGAGCCTCTTTCTATGGCTACACCTTC. Its translation: CSVETEGASFYGYTF.

This clonotype was counted ten times or more. The chain has TRBV7-6 and TRBJ1-4, with 9 bases that match TRBD1. The CDR3 has 14 residues. The germline V gene encodes CDR1 SGHVS and CDR2 FNYEAQ. Trimming removed 5 bases from V and 5 bases from J; junction bases left unmatched: 3. DNA of the CDR3: TGTGCCAGCAGCATCGGACAGGGGAATGAAAAACTGTTTTTT. It yields the protein CASSIGQGNEKLFF.

The chain recombines TRBV7-8 with TRBJ2-7; 10 positions match TRBD2. This CDR3 contains 16 residues. Trimming at V came to 1 base and at J to 5 bases, leaving 8 bases not matched to a gene. Per the germline V gene, CDR1 is SGHVS and CDR2 is FQNEAQ. This CDR3 is CASSLGGGTSANEQYF. The CDR3 DNA is TGTGCCAGCAGCTTAGGCGGAGGGACTAGCGCCAACGAGCAGTACTTC.

There are many counts of this clonotype. V usage is TRBV7-2 and J usage is TRBJ2-6; no reliable D call. V dropped 8 bases and J dropped 9 bases, with 8 bases sitting between them. The germline gives CDR1 SGHTA, CDR2 FQGNSA. This CDR3 has 11 amino acids. CDR3 in amino acids: CASDGLNVLTF. CDR3 bases: TGTGCCAGCGATGGGCTCAACGTCCTGACTTTC.

This clonotype was seen a few times. The rearrangement uses TRBV7-9 and TRBJ1-6; no firm D call. With 1 base removed from V and 7 bases from J, the gap between germline ends came to 11 bases. CDR1 and CDR2 from the germline V gene are SEHNR and FQNEAQ (reference sequence). The CDR3 loop spans 15 amino acids. CDR3 nucleotides: TGTGCCAGCAGCTTAGTAGGAATGGGGAATTCACCCCTCCACTTT. This translates into CASSLVGMGNSPLHF. The entire variable domain, with the rest obtained from reference TRBV7-9 and TRBJ1-6, is as follows: DTGVSQNPRHKITKRGQNVTFRCDPISEHNRLYWYRQTLGQGPEFLTYFQNEAQLEKSRLLSDRFSAERPKGSFSTLEIQRTEQGDSAMYLCASSLVGMGNSPLHFGNGTRLTVT.

The chain is built from TRBV7-9 and TRBJ1-4; D not resolved. CDR3 length equals 16 residues. V lost 5 bases to trimming and J lost 4 bases, with 17 bases between them. Germline V CDR1 and CDR2: SEHNR, FQNEAQ (reference sequence). CDR3 bases: TGTGCCAGCAGCCAACACGGATTGGTACTTAATGAAAAACTGTTTTTT. Amino acid sequence: CASSQHGLVLNEKLFF.

This clonotype was recorded at least ten times. V usage is TRBV12-3 or TRBV12-4 and J usage is TRBJ1-2, with D perhaps TRBD1 (5 bases). V lost 5 bases and J 5 bases, leaving 15 bases between the germline ends. The CDR3 sequence is 14 residues long. The CDR3 sequence is CASSEGTAGYGYTF. The CDR3 bases are TGTGCCAGCAGTGAGGGGACCGCGGGGTATGGCTACACCTTC.

At least ten counts were recorded for this clonotype. J is TRBJ1-4 and V is TRBV12-3 or TRBV12-4, with 7 nucleotides matching TRBD1. V lost 6 bases, J lost 7 bases, and 8 bases stayed unmatched. The CDR3 is made up of 14 amino acids. DNA for the CDR3: TGTGCCAGCAGGACGGACAGGATCCTTGAAAAACTGTTTTTT. Its protein is CASRTDRILEKLFF.

This clonotype occurred many times. This sequence joins TRBV11-1 and TRBJ2-7, with D possibly TRBD2 on 6 matching bases. Germline V gene sequence: CDR1 SGHAT, CDR2 FQDESV (reference sequence). The CDR3 sequence is 14 residues long. V was clipped by 7 bases and J by 2 bases, with 15 bases between them. CDR3 residues: CASTPGSGPYEQYF. The CDR3, as DNA: TGTGCCAGCACCCCGGGTAGCGGCCCCTACGAGCAGTACTTC.

This sequence joins TRBV7-8 and TRBJ2-7; D assignment may be TRBD1 or TRBD2 (5 bases each). CDR3 length: 15 residues. V shed 1 base and J shed 2 bases, with 12 bases lying between them. CDR1 and CDR2 from the germline V gene are SGHVS and FQNEAQ. The CDR3 DNA follows: TGTGCCAGCAGCTTAGTTATGGGGGTCCCCTACGAGCAGTACTTC. Residues: CASSLVMGVPYEQYF.

CDR3 nucleotides: TGTGCCAGCAGCGCGGGGGTGTCTGGAGAGACCCAGTACTTC. Translation gives CASSAGVSGETQYF. The gene calls are TRBV7-3 and TRBJ2-5; 7 bases map to TRBD2. The CDR3 loop spans 14 amino acids. CDR1 and CDR2 from the germline V gene are SGHTA and FQGTGA. The V and J ends lost 5 bases and 4 bases, in that order; junction bases with no gene match: 7.